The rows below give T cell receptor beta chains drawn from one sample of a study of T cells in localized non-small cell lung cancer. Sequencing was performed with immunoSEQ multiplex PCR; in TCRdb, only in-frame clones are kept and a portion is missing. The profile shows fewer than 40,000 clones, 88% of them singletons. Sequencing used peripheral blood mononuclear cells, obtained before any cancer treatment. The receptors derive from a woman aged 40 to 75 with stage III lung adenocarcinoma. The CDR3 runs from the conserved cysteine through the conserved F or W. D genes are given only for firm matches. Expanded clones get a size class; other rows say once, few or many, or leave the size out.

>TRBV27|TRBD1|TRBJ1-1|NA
CASRPRQGTAWGAFF
TGTGCCAGCAGACCCCGACAGGGGACTGCCTGGGGAGCTTTCTTT
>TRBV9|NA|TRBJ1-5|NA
CGLPDSPRPQHF
TGTGGCCTCCCGGACAGCCCAAGGCCCCAGCATTTT
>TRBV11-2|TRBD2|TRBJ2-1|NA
CASSPRGGRRYNEQFF
TGTGCCAGCAGCCCGAGGGGAGGGCGAAGGTACAATGAGCAGTTCTTC
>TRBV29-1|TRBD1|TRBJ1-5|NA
CSVEDTGGGQPQHF
TGCAGCGTTGAAGACACAGGGGGCGGCCAGCCCCAGCATTTT
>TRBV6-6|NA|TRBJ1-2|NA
CASSSTDRPGSYGYTF
TGTGCCAGCAGTTCCACCGACAGGCCCGGCTCCTATGGCTACACCTTC
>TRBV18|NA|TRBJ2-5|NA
CASSPARVHETQYF
TGTGCCAGCTCACCAGCCAGGGTCCATGAGACCCAGTACTTC
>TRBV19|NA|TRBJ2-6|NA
CASSPTGANVLTF
TGTGCCAGTAGTCCAACTGGGGCCAACGTCCTGACTTTC
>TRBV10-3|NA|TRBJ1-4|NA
CAISEWADINEKLFF
TGTGCCATCAGTGAGTGGGCAGATATTAATGAAAAACTGTTTTTT
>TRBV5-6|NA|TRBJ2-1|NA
CASSLSIVERVF
TGTGCCAGCAGCTTGAGTATCGTAGAAAGGGTCTTC
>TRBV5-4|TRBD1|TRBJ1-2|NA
CASSLPIIGGNGYTF
TGTGCCAGCAGCCTACCAATTATAGGGGGCAATGGCTACACCTTC
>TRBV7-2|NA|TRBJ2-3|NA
CASSLGIGLRTDTQYF
TGTGCCAGCAGCTTAGGGATAGGACTCCGCACAGATACGCAGTATTTT
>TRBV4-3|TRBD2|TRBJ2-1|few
CASSQDGSGPYNEQFF
TGCGCCAGCAGCCAAGATGGTAGCGGGCCCTACAATGAGCAGTTCTTC
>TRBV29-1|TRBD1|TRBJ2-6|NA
CSVAPGRGHGANVLTF
TGCAGCGTTGCTCCAGGCAGGGGGCACGGGGCCAACGTCCTGACTTTC
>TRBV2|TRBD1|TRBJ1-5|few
CASSGNRGPQHF
TGTGCCAGCAGTGGCAACAGGGGGCCCCAGCATTTT
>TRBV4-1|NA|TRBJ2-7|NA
CASSPRGGTTYEQYF
TGCGCCAGCAGCCCCCGCGGGGGCACCACCTACGAGCAGTACTTC
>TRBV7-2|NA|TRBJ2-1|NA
CASSLGRPDRFF
TGTGCCAGCAGCTTAGGACGACCCGACCGGTTCTTC
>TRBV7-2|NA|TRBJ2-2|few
CASSLVRERALFF
TGTGCCAGCAGCTTAGTGAGGGAGCGAGCGCTGTTTTTT
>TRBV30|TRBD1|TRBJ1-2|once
CAWSPGTGYGYTF
TGTGCCTGGAGTCCCGGGACAGGCTATGGCTACACCTTC
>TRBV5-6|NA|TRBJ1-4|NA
CASSLGQGGEKLFF
TGTGCCAGCAGCTTGGGTCAGGGTGGCGAAAAACTGTTTTTT
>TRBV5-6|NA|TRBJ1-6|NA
CASSQTWVGYNSPLHF
TGTGCCAGCAGCCAAACGTGGGTCGGCTATAATTCACCCCTCCACTTT
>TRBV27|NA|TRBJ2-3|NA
CASKGLAEYTAGTDTQYF
TGTGCCAGCAAGGGTCTAGCAGAATATACAGCTGGCACAGATACGCAGTATTTT
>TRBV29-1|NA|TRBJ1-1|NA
CSAGTELNTEAFF
TGCAGCGCCGGGACCGAGCTGAACACTGAAGCTTTCTTT
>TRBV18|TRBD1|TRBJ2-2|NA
CASSPLGQGSTGELFF
TGTGCCAGCTCACCGCTAGGACAGGGATCCACCGGGGAGCTGTTTTTT
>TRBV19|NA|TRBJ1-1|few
CATRTVNTEAFF
TGTGCCACCAGGACAGTGAACACTGAAGCTTTCTTT
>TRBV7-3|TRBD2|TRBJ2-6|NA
CASSLTGGEGISGANVLTF
TGTGCCAGCAGCTTAACAGGCGGGGAGGGGATCTCTGGGGCCAACGTCCTGACTTTC
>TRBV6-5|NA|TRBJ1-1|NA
CASSPWGVTEAFF
TGTGCCAGCAGTCCCTGGGGCGTCACTGAAGCTTTCTTT
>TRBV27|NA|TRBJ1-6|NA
CASSYRGEHSPLHF
TGTGCCAGCAGTTATAGGGGCGAGCATTCACCCCTCCACTTT
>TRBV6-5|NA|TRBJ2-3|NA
CASRETATDTQYF
TGTGCCAGCCGGGAGACAGCCACAGATACGCAGTATTTT
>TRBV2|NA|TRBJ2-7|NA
CASRQDSYEQYF
TGTGCCAGCAGACAGGACTCCTACGAGCAGTACTTC
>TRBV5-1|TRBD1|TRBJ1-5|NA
CASSLTGPQGDQPQHF
TGCGCCAGCAGCCTTACCGGACCACAGGGGGATCAGCCCCAGCATTTT
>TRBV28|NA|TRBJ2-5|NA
CAGETQYF
TGTGCCGGAGAGACCCAGTACTTC
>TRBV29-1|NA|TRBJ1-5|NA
CSVGGDQPQHF
TGCAGCGTTGGTGGGGATCAGCCCCAGCATTTT
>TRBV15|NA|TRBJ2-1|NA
CATSRSSTQVNEQFF
TGTGCCACCAGCAGATCTAGTACACAGGTAAATGAGCAGTTCTTC
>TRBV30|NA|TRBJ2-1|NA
CAWELGFYNEQFF
TGTGCCTGGGAGCTAGGGTTTTACAATGAGCAGTTCTTC
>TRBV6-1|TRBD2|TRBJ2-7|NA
CASSVQTSGADEQYF
TGTGCCAGCAGCGTCCAGACTAGCGGTGCCGACGAGCAGTACTTC
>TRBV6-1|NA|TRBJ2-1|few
CASSEGQEPYNEQFF
TGTGCCAGCAGTGAAGGACAGGAGCCCTACAATGAGCAGTTCTTC
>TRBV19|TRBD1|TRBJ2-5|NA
CASSMGQGASETQYF
TGTGCCAGTAGTATGGGACAGGGGGCATCAGAGACCCAGTACTTC
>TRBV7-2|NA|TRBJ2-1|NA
CASSFNRRDNEQFF
TGTGCCAGCAGCTTTAATCGCAGGGACAATGAGCAGTTCTTC
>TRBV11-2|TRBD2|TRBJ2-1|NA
CASSVTSGRRNEQFF
TGTGCCAGCAGCGTAACTAGCGGGAGAAGGAATGAGCAGTTCTTC
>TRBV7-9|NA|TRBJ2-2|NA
CASSFLTPGPTPNTGELFF
TGTGCCAGCAGCTTCTTAACCCCGGGACCGACCCCGAACACCGGGGAGCTGTTTTTT
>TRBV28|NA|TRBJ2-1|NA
CAAHSEYYNEQFF
TGTGCTGCACACAGCGAGTATTACAATGAGCAGTTCTTC
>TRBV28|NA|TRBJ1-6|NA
CASSFDSPLHF
TGTGCCAGCAGTTTTGATTCACCCCTCCACTTT
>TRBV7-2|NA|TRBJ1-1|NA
CASSYMAGDTEAFF
TGTGCCAGCAGTTACATGGCGGGGGACACTGAAGCTTTCTTT
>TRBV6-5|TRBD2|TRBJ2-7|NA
CASTPPSGGSYEQYF
TGTGCCAGCACCCCCCCTAGCGGAGGTTCCTACGAGCAGTACTTC
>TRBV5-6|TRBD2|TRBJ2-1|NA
CASSLFGGRVNEQFF
TGTGCCAGCAGCTTGTTCGGCGGGAGAGTTAATGAGCAGTTCTTC
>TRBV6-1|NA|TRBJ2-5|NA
CASRPVTGPQETQYF
TGTGCCAGCAGGCCGGTCACAGGCCCCCAAGAGACCCAGTACTTC
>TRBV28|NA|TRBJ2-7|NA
CASSGSEQYF
TGTGCCAGCAGTGGGAGCGAGCAGTACTTC
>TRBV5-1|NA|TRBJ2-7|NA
CASSSPGIAYEQYF
TGCGCCAGCAGCTCGCCTGGTATAGCCTACGAGCAGTACTTC
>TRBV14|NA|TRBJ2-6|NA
CASSQGGGANVLTF
TGTGCCAGCAGCCAAGGAGGTGGGGCCAACGTCCTGACTTTC
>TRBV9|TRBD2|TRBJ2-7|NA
CASSAPTSAGEEQYF
TGTGCCAGCAGCGCCCCGACTAGCGCCGGAGAAGAGCAGTACTTC
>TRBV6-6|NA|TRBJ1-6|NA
CASSPRQNNSPLHF
TGTGCCAGCAGTCCTCGACAGAATAATTCACCCCTCCACTTT
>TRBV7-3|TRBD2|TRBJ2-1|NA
CASSLTGLVMERQFF
TGTGCCAGCAGCTTAACGGGACTAGTAATGGAACGACAGTTCTTC
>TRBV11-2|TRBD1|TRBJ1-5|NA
CASSSGRDRGLPQHF
TGTGCCAGCAGCTCGGGCCGGGACAGGGGCCTGCCCCAGCATTTT